These 25 T cell receptor beta chains were sequenced from one sample in a study of T cell responses to AZD1222 COVID-19 vaccine. Some clones are missing from TCRdb's copy, which holds only in-frame ones; the method was immunoSEQ multiplex PCR. Of 90,000 to 120,000 clones listed, around 91% are singletons. The source material was peripheral blood, sampled on day 0 of AZD1222 vaccination. Receptors were obtained from an adult in good health.

The chain links TRBV6-1 to TRBJ2-7; a weak D match, TRBD1 (5 bases). Germline CDR1 MNHNS, CDR2 SASEGT. Between the trimmed V and J ends, which lost 2 bases and 3 bases, there was a span of 11 bases. The CDR3 consists of 14 residues. The chain's CDR3 is CASSEQGVSYEQYF. The CDR3 DNA is TGTGCCAGCAGTGAACAGGGTGTTAGCTACGAGCAGTACTTC.

This clone was counted a single time. The V and J genes are TRBV19 and TRBJ2-1, with a tentative D call TRBD2 (5 bases). The germline V gene encodes CDR1 LNHDA and CDR2 SQIVND (reference sequence). Trimming took 5 bases from V and 7 from J, leaving 9 bases between them. The length of the CDR3 is 12 residues. The CDR3 region is CASSPPGNEQFF. The DNA for the CDR3 is TGTGCCAGTAGTCCGCCGGGGAATGAGCAGTTCTTC. Based on the CDR3 plus reference TRBV19 and TRBJ2-1, the full variable domain is DGGITQSPKYLFRKEGQNVTLSCEQNLNHDAMYWYRQDPGQGLRLIYYSQIVNDFQKGDIAEGYSVSREKKESFPLTVTSAQKNPTAFYLCASSPPGNEQFFGPGTRLTVL.

V usage is TRBV9 and J usage is TRBJ2-7; TRBD2 is a possible D gene (7 bases). Germline-derived CDR1 and CDR2 are SGDLS and YYNGEE. There are 13 residues in the CDR3. Trimming stripped 3 bases from V and 7 bases from J, with 14 bases between. CDR3 residues: CASSDGGAKEQYF. CDR3 in DNA: TGTGCCAGCAGCGATGGGGGGGCGAAGGAGCAGTACTTC. Based on the CDR3 plus reference TRBV9 and TRBJ2-7, the full variable domain is DSGVTQTPKHLITATGQRVTLRCSPRSGDLSVYWYQQSLDQGLQFLIQYYNGEERAKGNILERFSAQQFPDLHSELNLSSLELGDSALYFCASSDGGAKEQYFGPGTRLTVT.

The sample holds a few counts of this clone. The gene calls are TRBV4-2 and TRBJ2-7; 9 bases align to TRBD1. CDR3 length equals 15 residues. The ends lost 5 bases at V and 7 bases at J; junction bases unmatched: 12. CDR1 is LGHNA, CDR2 YNFKEQ, per germline. CDR3 nucleotide sequence: TGTGCCAGCAGCTCCCAAGCACAGGGGGCTTATGAGCAGTACTTC. Its protein is CASSSQAQGAYEQYF.

The chain links TRBV3-1 (or the pseudogene TRBV3-2) to TRBJ1-2; 8 bases map to TRBD1. V trimming: 6 bases; J trimming: 6 bases; junction bases outside the gene matches: 9. Germline values: CDR1 LGHDT, CDR2 YNNKEL (reference sequence). The CDR3 extends over 14 amino acids. CDR3 amino acids: CASSRTQGANGYTF. The CDR3 coding sequence is TGTGCCAGCAGTCGGACCCAGGGGGCCAATGGCTACACCTTC.

The chain is built from TRBV7-8 and TRBJ2-7; D possibly matches TRBD1 or TRBD2 (5 bases each). The CDR3 extends over 13 amino acids. Trimming cost V 4 bases and J 4 bases, with 11 bases left between them. CDR1 and CDR2 from the germline V gene are SGHVS and FQNEAQ. The chain's CDR3 is CASSSGRGYEQYF. CDR3 coding DNA: TGTGCCAGCAGCTCGGGGCGCGGGTACGAGCAGTACTTC.

The rearrangement joins TRBV10-3 to TRBJ1-1, with D perhaps TRBD1 (6 bases). Germline values: CDR1 ENHRY, CDR2 SYGVKD. Deletions cut 7 bases from V and 1 base from J, with 13 bases between. This CDR3 has 14 amino acids. CDR3 region: CAINPTGQNTEAFF. The DNA of the CDR3 is TGTGCCATCAACCCGACAGGTCAGAACACTGAAGCTTTCTTT.

The chain couples TRBV6-5 to TRBJ1-5; no reliable D call. CDR1 and CDR2 from the germline V gene are MNHEY and SVGAGI. The CDR3 totals 16 residues. The V and J ends lost 2 bases and 5 bases respectively, with 16 bases between them. CDR3 in amino acids: CASSYSLQTRDQPQHF. CDR3 nucleotides: TGTGCCAGCAGTTACAGTTTGCAGACCCGGGATCAGCCCCAGCATTTT.

The chain has TRBV4-1 and TRBJ1-4; 7 bases align to TRBD1. The CDR3 runs 13 residues. Germline-derived CDR1 and CDR2 are MGHRA and YSYEKL. The junction had 5 bases not matched to a gene; V was cut back by 6 bases and J by 7 bases. CDR3 region: CASSPGTAEKLFF. The CDR3 nucleotides read TGCGCCAGCAGTCCGGGGACAGCTGAAAAACTGTTTTTT.

The CDR3 loop reads CASSFSTDTQYF. CDR3 sequence (DNA): TGTGCCAGCAGTTTCAGTACAGATACGCAGTATTTT. The chain is built from TRBV6-6 and TRBJ2-3; the D is unclear. In germline, CDR1 is MNHNY, CDR2 SVGAGI (reference sequence). The V gene lost 4 bases and the J gene lost 3 bases, with 5 bases spanning the gap. This CDR3 contains 12 residues.

V and J are TRBV11-2 and TRBJ2-2; 9 bases are shared with TRBD1. This CDR3 spans 17 amino acids. The V segment lost 0 bases and the J segment 7 bases; nucleotides outside the gene matches: 9. Per germline, CDR1 SGHAT and CDR2 FQNNGV. The CDR3 loop is CASSLDHGTGIYGELFF. The CDR3 DNA reads as TGTGCCAGCAGCTTAGATCACGGGACAGGGATCTACGGGGAGCTGTTTTTT.

The V and J genes are TRBV6-1 and TRBJ1-4; possibly TRBD1 for D (5 bases). This CDR3 has 14 residues. V dropped 0 bases and J dropped 6 bases, with 8 bases sitting between them. The germline CDR1 and CDR2 sequences are MNHNS and SASEGT. The CDR3 spells CASSEAGADEKLFF. For the CDR3, the DNA is TGTGCCAGCAGTGAAGCTGGGGCGGATGAAAAACTGTTTTTT.

The rearrangement links TRBV2 to TRBJ1-1; unclear D gene. Trimming removed 10 bases at V and 0 bases at J, with 12 bases between. Germline CDR1 and CDR2: SNHLY and FYNNEI. There are 13 residues in the CDR3. The CDR3 coding sequence is TGTGCCACCCAAGGGATTCTGAACACTGAAGCTTTCTTT. Its translation is CATQGILNTEAFF. Filled out from reference TRBV2 and TRBJ1-1, the complete variable domain reads EPEVTQTPSHQVTQMGQEVILRCVPISNHLYFYWYRQILGQKVEFLVSFYNNEISEKSEIFDDQFSVERPDGSNFTLKIRSTKLEDSAMYFCATQGILNTEAFFGQGTRLTVV.

In DNA form, the CDR3 reads TGTGCCAGCAGTCCGAACCGGGACAGGAGACAGCCCCAGCATTTT. This gives the protein CASSPNRDRRQPQHF. The genes are TRBV27 and TRBJ1-5, with 8 nucleotides matching TRBD1. This CDR3 has 15 amino acids. Germline-derived CDR1 and CDR2 are MNHEY and SMNVEV (reference sequence). V gave up 5 bases and J gave up 7 bases; unmatched junction bases: 10.

The chain links TRBV30 to TRBJ2-2; a weak D match, TRBD1 (5 bases). Trimming stripped 4 bases from V and 1 base from J, with 10 bases between. CDR1 is GTSNPN, CDR2 SVGIG, per germline (reference sequence). The CDR3 covers 14 residues. This chain's CDR3 is CAWKGYQNTGELFF. CDR3 coding DNA: TGTGCCTGGAAGGGGTATCAGAACACCGGGGAGCTGTTTTTT.

This clone has more than one count but fewer than ten. Other DNA sequences in the same sample also yield this CDR3. The genes are TRBV6-5 and TRBJ1-3, with D tentatively TRBD1 (6 bases). The V and J ends lost 0 bases and 0 bases respectively, with 6 bases between them. CDR1 and CDR2 (germline): MNHEY, SVGAGI. The CDR3 sequence is 15 residues long. The chain's CDR3 is CASSYSTGSGNTIYF. CDR3 in DNA: TGTGCCAGCAGTTACTCGACAGGCTCTGGAAACACCATATATTTT.

The J gene is TRBJ2-7, the V gene TRBV7-9; 8 bases align to TRBD1. Germline lookup yields CDR1 SEHNR and CDR2 FQNEAQ (reference sequence). The CDR3 covers 15 residues. Trimming removed 5 bases from V and 0 bases from J; junction bases left unmatched: 6. The CDR3 protein is CASSTRTGNSYEQYF. The CDR3 DNA follows: TGTGCCAGCAGCACACGGACAGGGAACTCCTACGAGCAGTACTTC.

This rearrangement joins TRBV6-5 to TRBJ1-1; 7 bases are shared with TRBD1. Losses at the gene ends were 6 bases for V and 5 bases for J; bases not matched to a gene: 12. The CDR3 extends over 15 amino acids. Germline CDR1 reads MNHEY; CDR2 reads SVGAGI. The CDR3 coding sequence is TGTGCCAGCAGCTCGGACAGGTCCGGCGGGACTGAAGCTTTCTTT. Its protein is CASSSDRSGGTEAFF.

The chain joins TRBV6-1 to TRBJ2-7; the D is unclear. This CDR3 spans 15 amino acids. The germline V gene has CDR1 MNHNS and CDR2 SASEGT. Trimming removed 2 bases from V and 1 base from J, with 12 bases in between. The CDR3 spells CASSEMENPSYEQYF. CDR3 bases: TGTGCCAGCAGTGAAATGGAGAACCCTTCCTACGAGCAGTACTTC.

This chain uses TRBV15 with TRBJ2-2, with a tentative D call TRBD2 (5 bases). This CDR3 contains 16 residues. The V and J ends lost 8 bases and 4 bases respectively, with 20 bases between them. CDR1 LNHNV and CDR2 YYDKDF come from the germline V gene (reference sequence). The CDR3 nucleotides read TGTGCCACCCGACGGGAAAGCCTTACTGGCACCGGGGAGCTGTTTTTT. Translating it yields CATRRESLTGTGELFF. The whole variable domain, remainder taken from reference TRBV15 and TRBJ2-2, is DAMVIQNPRYQVTQFGKPVTLSCSQTLNHNVMYWYQQKSSQAPKLLFHYYDKDFNNEADTPDNFQSRRPNTSFCFLDIRSPGLGDTAMYLCATRRESLTGTGELFFGEGSRLTVL.

This chain connects TRBV5-6 to TRBJ1-4, with 8 positions matching TRBD1. J lost 2 bases, V lost 4 bases, and 7 bases had no gene match. The germline V gene has CDR1 SGHDT and CDR2 YYEEEE. This CDR3 comprises 16 residues. The CDR3 DNA is TGTGCCAGCAGCACGGGACAGGTAGCTACTAATGAAAAACTGTTTTTT. It codes for CASSTGQVATNEKLFF.

The chain couples TRBV5-1 to TRBJ1-2, with 7 bases aligning to TRBD1. The germline V gene encodes CDR1 SGHRS and CDR2 YFSETQ. The junction had 18 bases not matched to a gene; V was cut back by 0 bases and J by 13 bases. This CDR3 is built from 16 residues. DNA for the CDR3: TGCGCCAGCAGCTTGGGGTTTGGACAGGACCTATGGCTATCCACCTTC. This sequence encodes CASSLGFGQDLWLSTF.

The chain uses TRBV6-1 and TRBJ1-1; D ambiguous. The CDR3 is made up of 15 amino acids. The V and J ends lost 2 bases and 8 bases respectively, with 18 bases between them. The germline CDR1 and CDR2 sequences are MNHNS and SASEGT. The CDR3 protein is CASSELGRKLGEAFF. In nucleotides, the CDR3 is TGTGCCAGCAGTGAACTGGGTCGGAAGCTGGGGGAAGCTTTCTTT.

V gene TRBV27 combines with J gene TRBJ2-1; no clear D gene. This CDR3 is 16 amino acids long. Germline V gene sequence: CDR1 MNHEY, CDR2 SMNVEV (reference sequence). The V end lost 5 bases, the J end lost 8 bases, and 22 bases lay between the germline ends. CDR3 coding DNA: TGTGCCAGCAGTCTGCTAGTGGGCCCGGTGCCCTATGAGCAGTTCTTC. Amino acids: CASSLLVGPVPYEQFF.

The gene calls are TRBV9 and TRBJ2-3; D could derive from TRBD1 or TRBD2 (5 bases each). Trimming removed 5 bases at V and 4 bases at J, with 14 bases between. This CDR3 comprises 14 residues. The germline V gene has CDR1 SGDLS and CDR2 YYNGEE. In nucleotides, the CDR3 is TGTGCCAGCAGGGGAGAGGCAGGGCCAGATACGCAGTATTTT. As protein: CASRGEAGPDTQYF.